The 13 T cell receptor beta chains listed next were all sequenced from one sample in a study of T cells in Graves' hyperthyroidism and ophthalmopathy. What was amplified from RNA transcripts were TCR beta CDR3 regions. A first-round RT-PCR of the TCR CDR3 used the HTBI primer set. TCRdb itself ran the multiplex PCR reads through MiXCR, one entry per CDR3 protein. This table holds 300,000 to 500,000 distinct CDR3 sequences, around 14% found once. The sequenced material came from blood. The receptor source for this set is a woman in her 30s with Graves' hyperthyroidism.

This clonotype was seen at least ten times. CDR3 DNA: TGTGCCAGCAGCCGCCCACGAGTAGCGGGAGCATACGAGCAGTACTTC. Its translation: CASSRPRVAGAYEQYF. The rearrangement links TRBV3-1 to TRBJ2-7, with 9 bases identical to TRBD2. The CDR3 is 16 residues long. Germline assignment: CDR1 LGHDT and CDR2 YNNKEL (reference sequence). With V trimmed by 4 bases and J by 4 bases, 11 bases remained unmatched.

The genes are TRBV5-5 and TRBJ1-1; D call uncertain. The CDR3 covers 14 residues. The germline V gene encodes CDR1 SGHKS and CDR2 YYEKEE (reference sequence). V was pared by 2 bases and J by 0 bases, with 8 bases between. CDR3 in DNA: TGTGCCAGCAGCTTACCCAGCTTGAACACTGAAGCTTTCTTT. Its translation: CASSLPSLNTEAFF.

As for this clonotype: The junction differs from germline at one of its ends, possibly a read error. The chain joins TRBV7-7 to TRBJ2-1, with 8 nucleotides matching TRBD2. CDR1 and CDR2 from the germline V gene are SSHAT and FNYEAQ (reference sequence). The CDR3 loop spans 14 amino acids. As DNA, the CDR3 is TGTGCTAGCAGCCGAGGACTAGCTCACAATGAGCAGTTCTTC. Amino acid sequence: CASSRGLAHNEQFF.

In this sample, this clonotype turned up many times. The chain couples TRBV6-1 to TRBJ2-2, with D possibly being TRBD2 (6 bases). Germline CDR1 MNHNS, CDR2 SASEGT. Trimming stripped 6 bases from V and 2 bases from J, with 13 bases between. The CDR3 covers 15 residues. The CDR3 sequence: CASSPPGTNTGELFF. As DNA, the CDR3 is TGTGCCAGCAGCCCACCCGGGACTAACACCGGGGAGCTGTTTTTT.

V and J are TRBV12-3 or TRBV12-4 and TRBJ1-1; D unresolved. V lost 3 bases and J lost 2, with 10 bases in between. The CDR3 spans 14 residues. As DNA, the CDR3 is TGTGCCAGCAGTTTTGGTCATGGAAACACTGAAGCTTTCTTT. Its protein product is CASSFGHGNTEAFF.

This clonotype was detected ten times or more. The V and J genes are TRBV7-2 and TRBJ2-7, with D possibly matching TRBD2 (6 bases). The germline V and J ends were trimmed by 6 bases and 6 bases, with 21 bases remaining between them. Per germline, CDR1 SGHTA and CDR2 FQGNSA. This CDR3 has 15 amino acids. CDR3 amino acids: CASRYGPGDVTEQYF. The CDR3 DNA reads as TGTGCCAGCAGGTACGGGCCGGGAGATGTTACCGAGCAGTACTTC.

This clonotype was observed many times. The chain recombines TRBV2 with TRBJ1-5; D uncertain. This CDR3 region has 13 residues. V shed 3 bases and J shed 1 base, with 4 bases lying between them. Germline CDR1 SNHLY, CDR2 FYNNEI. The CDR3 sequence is CASSDRSNQPQHF. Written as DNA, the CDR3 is TGTGCCAGCAGTGACAGAAGCAATCAGCCCCAGCATTTT. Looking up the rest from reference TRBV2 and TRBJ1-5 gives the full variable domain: EPEVTQTPSHQVTQMGQEVILRCVPISNHLYFYWYRQILGQKVEFLVSFYNNEISEKSEIFDDQFSVERPDGSNFTLKIRSTKLEDSAMYFCASSDRSNQPQHFGDGTRLSIL.

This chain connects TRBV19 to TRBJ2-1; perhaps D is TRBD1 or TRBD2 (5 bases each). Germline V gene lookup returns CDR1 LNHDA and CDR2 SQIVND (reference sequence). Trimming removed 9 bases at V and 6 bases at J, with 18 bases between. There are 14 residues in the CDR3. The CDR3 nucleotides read TGTGCCAGCGAACGAAGGGGAGATACCAATGAGCAGTTCTTC. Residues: CASERRGDTNEQFF.

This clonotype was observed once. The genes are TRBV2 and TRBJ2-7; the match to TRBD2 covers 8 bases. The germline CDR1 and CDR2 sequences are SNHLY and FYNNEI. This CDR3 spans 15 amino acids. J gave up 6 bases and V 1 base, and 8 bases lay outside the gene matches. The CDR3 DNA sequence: TGTGCCAGCAGTGAAGGACTAGCGCGATACTTCGAGCAGTACTTC. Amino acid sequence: CASSEGLARYFEQYF. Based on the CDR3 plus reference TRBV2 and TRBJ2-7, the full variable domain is EPEVTQTPSHQVTQMGQEVILRCVPISNHLYFYWYRQILGQKVEFLVSFYNNEISEKSEIFDDQFSVERPDGSNFTLKIRSTKLEDSAMYFCASSEGLARYFEQYFGPGTRLTVT.

The CDR3 sequence is CASISTRSGSYEQYF. In DNA form, the CDR3 reads TGTGCCAGCATTTCAACACGTAGCGGAAGCTACGAGCAGTACTTC. The chain employs TRBV12-3 or TRBV12-4 and TRBJ2-7; possibly TRBD2 for D (6 bases). Trimming took 7 bases from V and 3 from J, leaving 19 bases between them. This CDR3 is 15 amino acids long.

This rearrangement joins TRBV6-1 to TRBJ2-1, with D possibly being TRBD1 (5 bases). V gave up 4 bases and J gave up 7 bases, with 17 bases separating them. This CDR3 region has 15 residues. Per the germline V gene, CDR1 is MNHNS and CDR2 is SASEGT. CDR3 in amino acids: CASSVQIWTMNEQFF. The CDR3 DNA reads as TGTGCCAGCAGTGTCCAAATTTGGACAATGAATGAGCAGTTCTTC.

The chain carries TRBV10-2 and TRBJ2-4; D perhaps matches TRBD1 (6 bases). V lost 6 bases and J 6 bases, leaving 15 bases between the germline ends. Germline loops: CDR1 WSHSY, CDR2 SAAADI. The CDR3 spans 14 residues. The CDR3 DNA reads TGCGCCAGCAGCGACACAGGGTTAGGAAACATTCAGTACTTC. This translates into CASSDTGLGNIQYF.

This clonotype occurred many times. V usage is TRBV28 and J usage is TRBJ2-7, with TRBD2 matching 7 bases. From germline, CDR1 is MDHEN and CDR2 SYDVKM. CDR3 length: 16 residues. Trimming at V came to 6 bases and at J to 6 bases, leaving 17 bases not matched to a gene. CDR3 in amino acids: CASSLSPSGKVGEQYF. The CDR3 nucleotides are TGTGCCAGCAGCCTATCGCCCAGCGGGAAAGTGGGCGAGCAGTACTTC.